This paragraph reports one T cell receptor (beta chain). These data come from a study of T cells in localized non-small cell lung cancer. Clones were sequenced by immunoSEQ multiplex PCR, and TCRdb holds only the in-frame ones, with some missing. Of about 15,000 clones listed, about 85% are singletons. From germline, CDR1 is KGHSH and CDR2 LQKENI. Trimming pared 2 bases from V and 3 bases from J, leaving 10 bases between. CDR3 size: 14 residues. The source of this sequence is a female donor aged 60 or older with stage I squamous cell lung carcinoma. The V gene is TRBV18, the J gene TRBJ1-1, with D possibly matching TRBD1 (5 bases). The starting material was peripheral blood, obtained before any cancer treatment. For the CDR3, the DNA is TGTGCCAGCTCACCATGGCAGGGAGACACTGAAGCTTTCTTT. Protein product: CASSPWQGDTEAFF.